The next 8 T cell receptor beta chains were all read from a single sample in a study of vaccination effects on CD4 cells after COVID-19. Using viral peptide pools, the ViraFEST assay grew out antigen-specific CD4+ T cells prior to sequencing. Following a roughly 11-day culture, CD4+ T cells were purified. Absence of prior SARS-CoV-2 infection characterized the vaccine recipients, who showed negative nucleocapsid antibodies. These TCRs' antigens remain unknown. Produced via immunoSEQ multiplex PCR; TCRdb's table is partial and in-frame only. Among about 38,000 clones listed, 55% to 75% were seen once. Material: CD4+ T cells from PBMCs cultured with SARS-CoV-2 spike peptides, obtained before COVID-19 vaccination. These receptors were collected from a human donor who received a COVID-19 vaccine.

J is TRBJ1-5 and V is TRBV2; D perhaps matches TRBD1 (6 bases). The CDR3 spans 15 residues. Trimming took 6 bases from V and 0 from J, leaving 12 bases between them. Germline CDR1 reads SNHLY; CDR2 reads FYNNEI. The DNA for the CDR3 is TGTGCCAGCAGCGGACAGACTTATAGCAATCAGCCCCAGCATTTT. Amino acid sequence: CASSGQTYSNQPQHF.

The genes are TRBV10-2 and TRBJ1-1; D remains ambiguous. Germline V gene data show CDR1 as WSHSY and CDR2 as SAAADI. The CDR3 is 13 amino acids. V dropped 6 bases and J dropped 10 bases, with 18 bases sitting between them. CDR3 sequence: CASRVGPEFGAFF. CDR3 bases: TGCGCCAGCAGGGTCGGCCCCGAGTTTGGAGCTTTCTTT.

The V gene is TRBV4-2, the J gene TRBJ2-1, with TRBD2 identical over 11 bases. The CDR3 loop spans 18 amino acids. Germline V gene sequence: CDR1 LGHNA, CDR2 YNFKEQ. Trimming at V came to 1 base and at J to 5 bases, leaving 10 bases not matched to a gene. The DNA of the CDR3 is TGTGCCAGCAGCCAAGCCCATGGGGGACTAGCGGCCGACAATGAGCAGTTCTTC. Amino acids: CASSQAHGGLAADNEQFF.

The chain links TRBV2 to TRBJ1-2; 8 bases map to TRBD1. J lost 7 bases, V lost 7 bases, and 20 bases had no gene match. CDR1 SNHLY and CDR2 FYNNEI come from the germline V gene. This CDR3 is built from 17 residues. The CDR3 bases are TGTGCCAGCATCCCGGGCGGGACAGGCGTTATGAGGGGTGGCTACACCTTC. It is translated as CASIPGGTGVMRGGYTF.

The chain uses TRBV28 and TRBJ1-2; TRBD1 might be the D (5 bases). V was trimmed by 7 bases and J by 2 bases, leaving 17 bases between them. CDR3 length: 15 residues. Germline V lookup: CDR1 MDHEN, CDR2 SYDVKM. CDR3: CASTFQGIANYGYTF. CDR3 DNA: TGTGCCAGCACCTTCCAGGGTATAGCAAACTATGGCTACACCTTC.

This chain links TRBV19 with TRBJ2-7; D uncertain. Trimming removed 3 bases from V and 2 bases from J, with 26 bases in between. This CDR3 spans 19 amino acids. The V gene's germline CDR1 is LNHDA and CDR2 SQIVND (reference sequence). CDR3: CASSMMHGAGFSGPYEQYF. CDR3 DNA: TGTGCCAGTAGTATGATGCACGGAGCCGGATTTTCGGGCCCCTACGAGCAGTACTTC.

The chain is built from TRBV3-1 (or the pseudogene TRBV3-2) and TRBJ1-2, with 8 bases identical to TRBD1. The CDR3 contains 17 residues. The trim removed 4 bases at V and 8 bases at J, leaving 18 bases unmatched. The V gene's germline CDR1 is LGHDT and CDR2 YNNKEL (reference sequence). CDR3 bases: TGTGCCAGCAGCCGGCGATTCGGGACAGGTCGAGATGGGGGCTACACCTTC. Protein sequence: CASSRRFGTGRDGGYTF.

This chain connects TRBV2 to TRBJ2-1; possibly TRBD1 or TRBD2 for D (5 bases each). This CDR3 region has 13 residues. Germline V gene data show CDR1 as SNHLY and CDR2 as FYNNEI. V gave up 8 bases and J gave up 3 bases, with 11 bases separating them. DNA of the CDR3: TGTGCCAGCGGGAGACAGCTCTACAATGAGCAGTTCTTC. Protein: CASGRQLYNEQFF.